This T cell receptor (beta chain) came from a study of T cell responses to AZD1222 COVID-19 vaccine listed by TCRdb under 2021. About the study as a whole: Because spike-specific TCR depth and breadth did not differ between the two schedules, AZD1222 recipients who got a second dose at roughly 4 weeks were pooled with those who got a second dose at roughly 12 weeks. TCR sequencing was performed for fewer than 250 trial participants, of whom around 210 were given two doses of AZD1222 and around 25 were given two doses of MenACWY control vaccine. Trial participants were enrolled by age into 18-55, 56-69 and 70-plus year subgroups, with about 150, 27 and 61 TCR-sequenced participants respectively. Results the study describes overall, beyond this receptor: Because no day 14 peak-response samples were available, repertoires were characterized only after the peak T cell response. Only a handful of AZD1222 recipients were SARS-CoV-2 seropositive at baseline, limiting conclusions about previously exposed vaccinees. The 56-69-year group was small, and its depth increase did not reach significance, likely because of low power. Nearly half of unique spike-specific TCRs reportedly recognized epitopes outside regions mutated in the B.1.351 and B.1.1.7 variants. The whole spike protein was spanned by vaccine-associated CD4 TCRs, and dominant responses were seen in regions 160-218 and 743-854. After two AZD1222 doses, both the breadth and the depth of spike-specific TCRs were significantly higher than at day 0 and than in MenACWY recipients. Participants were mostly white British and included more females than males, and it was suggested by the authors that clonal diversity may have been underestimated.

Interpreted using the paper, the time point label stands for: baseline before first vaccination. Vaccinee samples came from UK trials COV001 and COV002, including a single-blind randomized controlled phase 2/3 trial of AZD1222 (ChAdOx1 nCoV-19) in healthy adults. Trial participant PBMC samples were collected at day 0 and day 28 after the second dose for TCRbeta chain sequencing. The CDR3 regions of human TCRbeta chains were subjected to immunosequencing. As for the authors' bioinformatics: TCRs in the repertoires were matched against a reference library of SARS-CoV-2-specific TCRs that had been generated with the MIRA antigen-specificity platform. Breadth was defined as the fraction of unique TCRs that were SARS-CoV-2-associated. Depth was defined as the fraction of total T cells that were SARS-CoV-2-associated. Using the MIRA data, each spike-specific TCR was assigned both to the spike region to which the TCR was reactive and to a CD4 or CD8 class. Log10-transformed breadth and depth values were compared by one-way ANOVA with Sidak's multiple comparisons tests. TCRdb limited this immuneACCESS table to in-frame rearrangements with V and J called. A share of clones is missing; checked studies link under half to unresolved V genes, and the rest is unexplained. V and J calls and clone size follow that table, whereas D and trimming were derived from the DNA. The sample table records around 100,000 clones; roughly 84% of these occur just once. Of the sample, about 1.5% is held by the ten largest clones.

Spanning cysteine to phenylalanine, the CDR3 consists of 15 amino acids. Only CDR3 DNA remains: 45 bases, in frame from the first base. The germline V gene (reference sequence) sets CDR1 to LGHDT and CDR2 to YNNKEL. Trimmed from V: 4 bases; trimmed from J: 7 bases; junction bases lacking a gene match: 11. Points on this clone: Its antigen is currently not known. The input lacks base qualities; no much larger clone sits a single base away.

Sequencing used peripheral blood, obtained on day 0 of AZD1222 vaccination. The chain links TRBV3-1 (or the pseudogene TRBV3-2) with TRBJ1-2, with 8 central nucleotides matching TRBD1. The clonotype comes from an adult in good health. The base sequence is TGTGCCAGCAGCCCTACCGGCGGACAGGGAATTGGCTACACCTTC. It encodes CASSPTGGQGIGYTF.